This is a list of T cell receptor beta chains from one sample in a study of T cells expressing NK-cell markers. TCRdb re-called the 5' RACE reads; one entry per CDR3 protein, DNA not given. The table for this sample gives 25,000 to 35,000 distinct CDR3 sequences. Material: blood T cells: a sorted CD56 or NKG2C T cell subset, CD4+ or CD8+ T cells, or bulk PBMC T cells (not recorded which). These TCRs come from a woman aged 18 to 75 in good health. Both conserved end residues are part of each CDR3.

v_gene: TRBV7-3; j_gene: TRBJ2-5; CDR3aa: CASSLTGRRQGVGETQYF
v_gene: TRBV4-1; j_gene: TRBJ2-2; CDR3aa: CASSQNPQAELNTGELFF
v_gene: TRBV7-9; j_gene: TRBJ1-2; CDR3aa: CASSPTEGRIYGYTF
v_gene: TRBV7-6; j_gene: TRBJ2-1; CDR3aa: CASSINRIEQFF
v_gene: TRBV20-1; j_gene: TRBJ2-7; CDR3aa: CSASTYRTERLYPYEQYF
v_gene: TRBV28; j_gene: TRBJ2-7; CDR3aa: CASSAGLAGGWEQYF
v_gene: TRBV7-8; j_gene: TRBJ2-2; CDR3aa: CASSFGGGGLAGELFF
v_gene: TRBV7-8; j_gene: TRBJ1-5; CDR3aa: CASSQSTGPGHF
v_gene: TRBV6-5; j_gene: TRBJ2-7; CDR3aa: CASSPGVYEQYF
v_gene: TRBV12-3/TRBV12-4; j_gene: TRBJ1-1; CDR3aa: CASSPNSGNTEAFF
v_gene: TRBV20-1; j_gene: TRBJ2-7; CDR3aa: CSAPSRLAGEDYEQYF
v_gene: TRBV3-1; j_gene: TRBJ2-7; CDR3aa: CASSLTLRGIYEQYF
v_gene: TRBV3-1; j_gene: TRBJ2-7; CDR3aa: CASSSRSNYQSAYEQYF
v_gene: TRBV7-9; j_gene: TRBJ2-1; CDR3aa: CASSLPPGEARGNEQFF
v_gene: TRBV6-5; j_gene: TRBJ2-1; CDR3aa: CASSSGTGGSNEQFF
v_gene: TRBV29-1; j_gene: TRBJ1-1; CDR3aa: CSVEVGQGGLNTEAFF
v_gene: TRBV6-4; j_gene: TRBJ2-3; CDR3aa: CASRKPGGRADTQYF
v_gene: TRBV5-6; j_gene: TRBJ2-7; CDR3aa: CASSNRDRSSYEQYF
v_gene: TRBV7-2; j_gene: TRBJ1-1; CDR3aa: CASSSSIGTGDWAFF
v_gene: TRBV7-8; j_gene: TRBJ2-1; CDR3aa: CASTQGGLAANPGNEQFF
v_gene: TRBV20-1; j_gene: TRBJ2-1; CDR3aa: CSARDAAGTSGGDEQFF
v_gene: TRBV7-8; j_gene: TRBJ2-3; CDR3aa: CASSPPRGGTDTQYF
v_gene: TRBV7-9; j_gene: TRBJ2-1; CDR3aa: CASSSSGEDEQFF
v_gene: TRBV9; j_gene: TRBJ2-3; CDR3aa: CASSVGGGVWSPHEGTQYF
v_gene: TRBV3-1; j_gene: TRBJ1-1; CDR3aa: CASSQEPTTEAFF
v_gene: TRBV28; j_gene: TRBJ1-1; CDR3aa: CASSLGTNTEAFF
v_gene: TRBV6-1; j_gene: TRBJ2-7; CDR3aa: CASSAGLAGAYEQYF
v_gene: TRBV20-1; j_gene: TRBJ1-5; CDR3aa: CSASAYGPGSPGAQHF
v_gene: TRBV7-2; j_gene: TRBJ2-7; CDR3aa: CASSPWTAYEQYF